This TCR beta chain was found in a study of T cell responses to AZD1222 COVID-19 vaccine. The study's findings and limits: Repertoires were obtained only post-peak T cell response.

Comment on this clone: Its matching antigen is unknown.

The method was immunoSEQ multiplex PCR; TCRdb's version includes in-frame clones alone and lacks a portion of them. In the table there are just over 80,000 clones, 75% to 90% of which are singletons. The CDR3 is 14 residues long. Germline CDR1 reads SGHKS; CDR2 reads YYEKEE (reference sequence). The V gene end was trimmed by 4 bases and the J gene end by 5 bases; junction bases not matched to a gene: 5. This clonotype was sampled from an adult in good health. The chain couples TRBV5-5 to TRBJ1-1, with TRBD1 identical over 10 bases. Here the sequenced sample was peripheral blood, taken on day 0 of AZD1222 vaccination. Here the CDR3 reads CASSRDRGRTEAFF. Here the CDR3 DNA reads TGTGCCAGCAGCCGGGACAGGGGAAGAACTGAAGCTTTCTTT.